This TCR beta chain is from a study of OX40 agonist ivuxolimab in advanced cancers. Here immunoSEQ multiplex PCR was the method, and the copy in TCRdb shows in-frame clones only, minus some. The repertoire includes around 79,000 clones, 90% to 95% of them detected once, and about 2.3% sits in the top ten. Germline V CDR1 and CDR2: SGHTA, FQGNSA. This CDR3 is 19 amino acids long. Trimming shortened V by 0 bases and J by 2 bases, and 17 bases separated the two germline ends. The chain uses TRBV7-2 and TRBJ2-6; D might be TRBD1 (5 bases). This sequence originates from an adult with an advanced solid tumor such as melanoma, head and neck, liver or kidney cancer. Sample: CD4+ or CD8+ T cells sorted from blood, taken in a trial of the OX40 agonist ivuxolimab. As DNA, the CDR3 is TGTGCCAGCAGCTTAGCGGGTCAGGGTTTAATTACTGGGGCCAACGTCCTGACTTTC. This gives the protein CASSLAGQGLITGANVLTF.